The 17 T cell receptor beta chains in this list originate from one sample, sequenced in a study of CD8 T cells in Susac syndrome. RNA totalling roughly 0.45 to 1 ug underwent reverse transcription with random hexamers. MiXCR, applied by TCRdb to the immunoSEQ multiplex PCR reads, yields one record per CDR3 protein. The sample has about 90,000 distinct CDR3 sequences, roughly 95% seen once. The sequenced sample was CD8+ T cells from PBMCs. The receptors originated from a human donor with Susac syndrome.

The V call is TRBV20-1, the J call TRBJ1-5; no reliable D call. Trimming took 3 bases from V and 1 from J, leaving 7 bases between them. CDR3 size: 13 residues. Germline V gene data show CDR1 as DFQATT and CDR2 as SNEGSKA (reference sequence). The CDR3 here is CSARVDSNQPQHF. CDR3 sequence (DNA): TGCAGTGCTAGGGTGGACAGCAATCAGCCCCAGCATTTT.

This clonotype turned up a few times. The chain couples TRBV20-1 to TRBJ1-5; D may be TRBD1 (6 bases). The CDR3 sequence is 14 residues long. The germline V gene has CDR1 DFQATT and CDR2 SNEGSKA (reference sequence). The germline V and J ends were trimmed by 3 bases and 0 bases, with 9 bases remaining between them. The CDR3 is CSARDSYSNQPQHF. CDR3 DNA sequence: TGCAGTGCTAGGGACAGTTATAGCAATCAGCCCCAGCATTTT.

The chain has TRBV21-1 and TRBJ1-1. TRBV21-1 is a recognized pseudogene. This CDR3 is built from 15 residues. The CDR3 reads CASSKEEPLNTEAFF. As DNA, the CDR3 is TGTGCCAGCAGCAAAGAGGAACCTTTGAACACTGAAGCTTTCTTT.

V and J are TRBV20-1 and TRBJ1-5, with D tentatively TRBD1 (6 bases). CDR3 size: 15 residues. The V gene's germline CDR1 is DFQATT and CDR2 SNEGSKA (reference sequence). Trimming stripped 1 base from V and 0 bases from J, with 10 bases between. CDR3 coding DNA: TGCAGTGCTAGAGTCGGGGGCGTTAGCAATCAGCCCCAGCATTTT. Translating it yields CSARVGGVSNQPQHF.

This chain connects TRBV30 to TRBJ2-1; 8 nucleotides agree with TRBD1. With V trimmed by 3 bases and J by 8 bases, 9 bases remained unmatched. Per the germline V gene, CDR1 is GTSNPN and CDR2 is SVGIG (reference sequence). The CDR3 contains 14 residues. The CDR3 reads CAWSPDRVGDEQFF. The CDR3 nucleotides read TGTGCCTGGAGCCCGGACAGGGTGGGAGATGAGCAGTTCTTC. Looking up the rest from reference TRBV30 and TRBJ2-1 gives the full variable domain: SQTIHQWPATLVQPVGSPLSLECTVEGTSNPNLYWYRQAAGRGLQLLFYSVGIGQISSEVPQNLSASRPQDRQFILSSKKLLLSDSGFYLCAWSPDRVGDEQFFGPGTRLTVL.

The V gene is TRBV18, the J gene TRBJ2-6, with D possibly matching TRBD2 (6 bases). The length of the CDR3 is 17 residues. The V gene's germline CDR1 is KGHSH and CDR2 LQKENI. Between the trimmed V and J ends, which lost 6 bases and 3 bases, there was a span of 18 bases. The CDR3 nucleotides read TGTGCCAGCTCCACGGCGGAGGGTCCAGGTGGGGCCAACGTCCTGACTTTC. Its protein product is CASSTAEGPGGANVLTF.

The chain couples TRBV29-1 to TRBJ1-2; 7 bases align to TRBD1. The V gene's germline CDR1 is SQVTM and CDR2 ANQGSEA. The ends lost 6 bases at V and 7 bases at J; junction bases unmatched: 8. The CDR3 contains 12 residues. Here the CDR3 DNA reads TGCAGCGTCCCCCAGGGGGAAGCTGGCTACACCTTC. This gives the protein CSVPQGEAGYTF.

The chain combines TRBV14 with TRBJ1-6, with D perhaps TRBD1 (5 bases). CDR1 SGHDN and CDR2 FVKESK come from the germline V gene. Trimming cost V 4 bases and J 9 bases, with 10 bases left between them. The CDR3 covers 13 residues. DNA for the CDR3: TGTGCCAGCAGCCTGGGGGAGGGTTCACCCCTCCACTTT. This codes for CASSLGEGSPLHF.

The rearrangement joins TRBV30 to TRBJ1-4; 8 positions agree with TRBD1. CDR3 length: 18 residues. Germline V gene lookup returns CDR1 GTSNPN and CDR2 SVGIG (reference sequence). V was pared by 1 base and J by 0 bases, with 10 bases of the junction left unmatched. The CDR3 nucleotides are TGTGCCTGGAGTGGGGGTTCAGGGGGCCCTGCAACTAATGAAAAACTGTTTTTT. It yields the protein CAWSGGSGGPATNEKLFF.

As DNA, the CDR3 is TGCAGTGCCACGGCAGGGAGGAACACTGAAGCTTTCTTT. Protein: CSATAGRNTEAFF. The chain carries TRBV20-1 and TRBJ1-1, with a possible D match to TRBD1 (5 bases). Germline assignment: CDR1 DFQATT and CDR2 SNEGSKA (reference sequence). This CDR3 comprises 13 residues. Trimming pared 6 bases from V and 1 base from J, leaving 12 bases between.

V is TRBV4-2 and J is TRBJ1-1; D is possibly TRBD1 (6 bases). Germline V gene lookup returns CDR1 LGHNA and CDR2 YNFKEQ. Deletions cut 5 bases from V and 0 bases from J, with 16 bases between. The CDR3 consists of 16 residues. CDR3 nucleotide sequence: TGTGCCAGCAGCTACACCCCCGGGACAATGAACACTGAAGCTTTCTTT. Its protein is CASSYTPGTMNTEAFF.

The chain links TRBV24-1 to TRBJ2-5; 7 nucleotides agree with TRBD2. Germline V gene lookup returns CDR1 KGHDR and CDR2 SFDVKD. V gave up 1 base and J gave up 5 bases; unmatched junction bases: 6. CDR3 length: 15 residues. The CDR3 region is CATSDFGGGRETQYF. The CDR3 nucleotides are TGTGCCACCAGTGATTTCGGCGGGGGAAGGGAGACCCAGTACTTC.

The chain joins TRBV10-3 to TRBJ1-2; the match to TRBD1 covers 8 bases. The junction had 4 bases not matched to a gene; V was cut back by 3 bases and J by 7 bases. The CDR3 is 13 amino acids. The germline V gene encodes CDR1 ENHRY and CDR2 SYGVKD. The CDR3 nucleotides read TGTGCCATCAGTGAACTACAGGGGGTTGGCTACACCTTC. Its translation is CAISELQGVGYTF.

V usage is TRBV13 and J usage is TRBJ1-2; maybe TRBD1 (5 bases). Germline V gives CDR1 PRHDT, CDR2 FYEKMQ (reference sequence). Trimming took 1 base from V and 4 from J, leaving 13 bases between them. The CDR3 covers 15 residues. The DNA for the CDR3 is TGTGCCAGCAGCTTAGAGGGCTCCCAGGGCTATGGCTACACCTTC. This translates into CASSLEGSQGYGYTF.

V usage is TRBV4-3 and J usage is TRBJ1-2, with 7 nucleotides matching TRBD1. The CDR3 contains 16 residues. J lost 8 bases, V lost 0 bases, and 12 bases had no gene match. Germline lookup yields CDR1 LGHNA and CDR2 YSLEER. The CDR3 protein is CASSQDSKAGGQGYTF. CDR3 in DNA: TGCGCCAGCAGCCAAGATTCAAAGGCAGGGGGTCAAGGCTACACCTTC.

This clonotype has just one count. The chain is built from TRBV29-1 and TRBJ1-2, with D possibly being TRBD1 (5 bases). CDR3 length: 14 residues. V lost 3 bases and J 6 bases, leaving 17 bases between the germline ends. Germline lookup yields CDR1 SQVTM and CDR2 ANQGSEA. The CDR3 bases are TGCAGCGTTGAGGGAACGGGGAAAGGGGATGGCTACACCTTC. Protein product: CSVEGTGKGDGYTF. The entire variable domain, with the rest obtained from reference TRBV29-1 and TRBJ1-2, is as follows: SAVISQKPSRDICQRGTSLTIQCQVDSQVTMMFWYRQQPGQSLTLIATANQGSEATYESGFVIDKFPISRPNLTFSTLTVSNMSPEDSSIYLCSVEGTGKGDGYTFGSGTRLTVV.

The genes are TRBV6-2 or TRBV6-3 and TRBJ2-4; D is perhaps TRBD2 (5 bases). V was shortened by 7 bases and J by 7 bases, with 14 bases between the two germline ends. The germline CDR1 and CDR2 sequences are MNHEY and SVGEGT. This CDR3 spans 13 amino acids. In DNA form, the CDR3 reads TGTGCCAGCATTCCCCAGCGGTCGAACATTCAGTACTTC. Its protein is CASIPQRSNIQYF.